This T cell receptor beta chain appears in the sequencing data of a study of control samples from healthy donors and cancer patients (dated by TCRdb to about 2020). CDR1 and CDR2, per the germline V gene (reference sequence), are MNHNY and SVGAGI. Measured from the cysteine to the phenylalanine, the CDR3 is 15 residues long. Only the CDR3 portion is preserved as DNA: 45 bases, with reading frame beginning at the first base. V has 5 bases trimmed and J has 6 bases trimmed; junction bases matching no gene number 9. As to this clone: This clone's antigen is unknown. No quality values exist for individual bases; no much larger clone is one base distant.

The receptor library was made with the immunoSEQ multiplex PCR assay. This is the immuneACCESS table as TCRdb keeps it, with only in-frame sequences that have V and J called. A part of the clones is gone; compared with another copy, unresolved V genes explain less than half, and the rest is unexplained. Counted in this sample were under 100,000 clones; approximately 95% of them appeared once. About 1.5% of the sample rests with the top ten. This sequence uses TRBV6-6 and TRBJ1-5; 8 central nucleotides agree with TRBD1. The sequenced sample consisted of blood. The receptor's source is a woman under 40 in good health. The CDR3 amino acid sequence is: CASSRGRGQSQPQHF. The DNA is as follows: TGTGCCAGCAGTCGTGGCAGGGGGCAGAGTCAGCCCCAGCATTTT.